This is a list of T cell receptor beta chains from one sample in a study of response to subunit inactivated influenza vaccine. TCRdb passed the RT-PCR reads through MiXCR, listing each CDR3 protein once. The sample has a few hundred thousand distinct CDR3 sequences, 12% to 15% seen once. This specimen was PBMCs from blood, taken about 11 days after vaccination. These receptors were obtained from a man aged 45 to 65 who received an inactivated influenza vaccine. The CDR3 runs from the conserved cysteine through the conserved F or W. The D gene is left open where the match is weak. Where a row states a size, it is once, few, many or the class of an expanded clone; other rows omit it.

CASSLGARSSGANVLTF | TGTGCCAGCAGCTTAGGGGCACGCAGCTCTGGGGCCAACGTCCTGACTTTC | NA | NA | TRBJ2-6 | 17 | TRBV7-9
CASSPDVLQETQYF | TGTGCCAGCAGCCCGGATGTCCTCCAAGAGACCCAGTACTTC | NA | NA | TRBJ2-5 | 14 | TRBV5-4
CASRRDKKLFF | TGTGCCAGCAGGAGGGACAAAAAACTGTTTTTT | NA | NA | TRBJ1-4 | 11 | TRBV12-3/TRBV12-4
CASSLYGREGPETQYF | TGTGCCAGCAGTTTATATGGACGGGAGGGCCCGGAGACCCAGTACTTC | NA | TRBD2 | TRBJ2-5 | 16 | TRBV28
CSARDLGGWSTDTQYF | TGCAGTGCTAGAGATCTTGGGGGGTGGAGCACAGATACGCAGTATTTT | NA | NA | TRBJ2-3 | 16 | TRBV20-1
CASSTRQGAVQPQHF | TGTGCCAGCAGTACCCGACAGGGGGCGGTTCAGCCCCAGCATTTT | many | TRBD1 | TRBJ1-5 | 15 | TRBV12-3/TRBV12-4
CASSSRDRESETQYF | TGTGCCAGCAGCTCGCGGGACAGGGAGTCAGAGACCCAGTACTTC | NA | TRBD1 | TRBJ2-5 | 15 | TRBV28
CASSLWYSRSGNTIYF | TGTGCCAGCAGTTTATGGTACAGCCGCTCTGGAAACACCATATATTTT | NA | NA | TRBJ1-3 | 16 | TRBV12-3/TRBV12-4
CASSPGYPVLGEQYF | TGTGCCAGCAGCCCCGGGTACCCGGTATTGGGCGAGCAGTACTTC | few | NA | TRBJ2-7 | 15 | TRBV11-2
CSALVTESSYNEQFF | TGCAGTGCCCTCGTTACCGAAAGCTCCTACAATGAGCAGTTCTTC | NA | NA | TRBJ2-1 | 15 | TRBV20-1
CSATGLAGVPYNEQFF | TGCAGTGCCACGGGACTAGCGGGAGTACCCTACAATGAGCAGTTCTTC | NA | TRBD2 | TRBJ2-1 | 16 | TRBV20-1
CAAWTSGRTDTQYF | TGTGCCGCCTGGACTAGCGGGAGGACAGATACGCAGTATTTT | few | TRBD2 | TRBJ2-3 | 14 | TRBV10-3
CASSVRTGSHEQYF | TGTGCCAGCAGCGTCAGGACAGGGTCGCACGAGCAGTACTTC | few | TRBD1 | TRBJ2-7 | 14 | TRBV9
CASSPGPRDSYEQYF | TGTGCCAGCAGCCCTGGCCCCCGGGACAGCTACGAGCAGTACTTC | NA | TRBD1 | TRBJ2-7 | 15 | TRBV11-2
CATSRAYPGQGAYEQYF | TGTGCCACCAGCAGAGCTTATCCCGGACAGGGGGCATACGAGCAGTACTTC | few | TRBD1 | TRBJ2-7 | 17 | TRBV15
CASMLQPKNIQYF | TGTGCCAGCATGTTACAGCCCAAAAACATTCAGTACTTC | NA | NA | TRBJ2-4 | 13 | TRBV6-2/TRBV6-3
CAISESQIRDSLETQYF | TGTGCCATCAGTGAGTCCCAAATCCGGGACAGTCTCGAGACCCAGTACTTC | NA | TRBD1 | TRBJ2-5 | 17 | TRBV10-3
CSALRAPTYEQYF | TGCAGTGCTCTCCGGGCCCCCACCTACGAGCAGTACTTC | NA | NA | TRBJ2-7 | 13 | TRBV20-1
CASSETSDGDTQYF | TGTGCCAGCAGCGAGACTAGCGATGGTGATACGCAGTATTTT | few | TRBD2 | TRBJ2-3 | 14 | TRBV11-2
CSAPGLAGGPVGGETQYF | TGCAGTGCCCCGGGACTAGCGGGAGGGCCGGTCGGGGGTGAGACCCAGTACTTC | few | TRBD2 | TRBJ2-5 | 18 | TRBV20-1
CASSHLKQGKSSYEQYF | TGCGCCAGCAGCCATCTTAAACAGGGGAAGAGCTCCTACGAGCAGTACTTC | few | TRBD1 | TRBJ2-7 | 17 | TRBV4-3
CASTPNRLDESYEQYF | TGTGCCAGCACCCCCAACAGGCTGGACGAGTCCTACGAGCAGTACTTC | few | NA | TRBJ2-7 | 16 | TRBV6-2/TRBV6-3
CASSRADQETQYF | TGTGCCAGCTCACGGGCAGACCAAGAGACCCAGTACTTC | few | NA | TRBJ2-5 | 13 | TRBV18
CASSPIPTGAEQYF | TGTGCCAGCAGCCCCATCCCGACAGGGGCCGAGCAGTACTTC | few | TRBD1 | TRBJ2-7 | 14 | TRBV4-2
CASTTGGPTEAFF | TGTGCCAGTACCACAGGGGGGCCGACTGAAGCTTTCTTT | few | TRBD1 | TRBJ1-1 | 13 | TRBV19
CASSESTRGRSPLHF | TGTGCCAGCAGTGAATCAACCAGGGGGCGTTCACCCCTCCACTTT | few | TRBD1 | TRBJ1-6 | 15 | TRBV25-1
CASRLIEGNEQFF | TGTGCCAGCAGGTTAATAGAGGGGAATGAGCAGTTCTTC | NA | NA | TRBJ2-1 | 13 | TRBV11-3
CASSTGTHEQYF | TGTGCCAGCTCAACCGGGACACACGAGCAGTACTTC | few | NA | TRBJ2-7 | 12 | TRBV18
CSARDVAGVNQPQHF | TGCAGTGCTAGAGATGTGGCAGGGGTAAATCAGCCCCAGCATTTT | few | NA | TRBJ1-5 | 15 | TRBV20-1
CASRPGAGELFF | TGTGCCAGCAGGCCAGGGGCCGGGGAGCTGTTTTTT | many | NA | TRBJ2-2 | 12 | TRBV3-1
CSVLGGGPTDTQYF | TGCAGCGTTTTAGGGGGAGGGCCGACAGATACGCAGTATTTT | few | NA | TRBJ2-3 | 14 | TRBV29-1
CASSLIGGANTEAFF | TGTGCCAGCAGCTTAATCGGGGGCGCAAACACTGAAGCTTTCTTT | NA | NA | TRBJ1-1 | 15 | TRBV7-2
CASSEARTHPGNTIYF | TGTGCCAGCAGTGAAGCGCGAACTCATCCTGGAAACACCATATATTTT | NA | NA | TRBJ1-3 | 16 | TRBV6-1
CASSPPYQGINSPLHF | TGTGCCAGCTCACCACCTTATCAGGGGATCAATTCACCCCTCCACTTT | NA | NA | TRBJ1-6 | 16 | TRBV18
CASSWGSSGGELFF | TGTGCCAGCAGCTGGGGGTCGAGTGGCGGGGAGCTGTTTTTT | many | NA | TRBJ2-2 | 14 | TRBV5-5
CASSRKQGYLNTGELFF | TGTGCCAGCTCACGAAAGCAGGGCTACTTAAACACCGGGGAGCTGTTTTTT | NA | NA | TRBJ2-2 | 17 | TRBV18
CASSATTRGGQDGYTF | TGTGCCAGCAGCGCGACGACCAGGGGAGGCCAGGATGGCTACACCTTC | NA | NA | TRBJ1-2 | 16 | TRBV9
CASSVGSGGTNEQFF | TGTGCCAGCAGCGTAGGGAGCGGGGGAACTAATGAGCAGTTCTTC | few | TRBD2 | TRBJ2-1 | 15 | TRBV9
CASSTGASSTDTQYF | TGTGCCAGCAGTACAGGGGCCTCTAGCACAGATACGCAGTATTTT | few | TRBD1 | TRBJ2-3 | 15 | TRBV2
CASSQGSTGAQNSPLHF | TGTGCCAGCAGCCAAGGGTCGACAGGGGCACAAAATTCACCCCTCCACTTT | NA | TRBD1 | TRBJ1-6 | 17 | TRBV3-1
CSVGGGTGNTDTQYF | TGCAGCGTAGGGGGCGGGACGGGAAACACAGATACGCAGTATTTT | few | NA | TRBJ2-3 | 15 | TRBV29-1
CATRAGWSATEAFF | TGTGCCACCAGGGCAGGGTGGTCCGCCACTGAAGCTTTCTTT | NA | NA | TRBJ1-1 | 14 | TRBV24-1
CATSRKTGGTETQYF | TGTGCCACCAGCAGGAAGACGGGCGGGACGGAGACCCAGTACTTC | many | NA | TRBJ2-5 | 15 | TRBV15
CASSQEGGSTGELFF | TGTGCCAGCAGCCAAGAAGGCGGATCCACCGGGGAGCTGTTTTTT | NA | NA | TRBJ2-2 | 15 | TRBV3-1